This T cell receptor (beta chain) was retrieved from a study of neurological immune-mediated disorders. Regarding the study as a whole: TCR-beta repertoires seemed private in all groups, with no expanded CDR3 amino acid sequences shared. Healthy controls had more TCR clonal expansion than multiple sclerosis, which showed the least, whereas HTLV-1-associated myelopathy showed the most.

The ends were cut back, 2 bases at V and 5 bases at J, with 14 bases in the middle. This CDR3 comprises 15 residues. CDR1 and CDR2 (germline): SGHRS, YFSETQ. By 5'RACE with 10-nucleotide random UMIs, the cDNA was made. TCRdb re-analysed the 5' RACE reads in MiXCR, keeping a single row per CDR3 protein. The sample carries approximately 58,000 distinct CDR3 sequences, roughly 8% recorded once. Time point described: longitudinal time-point 3. This clonotype was found many times. Antigen specificity is unknown. This TCR was sampled from a woman in her thirties or forties in good health. Input material: PBMCs. The rearrangement links TRBV5-1 to TRBJ1-5; D might be TRBD1 (6 bases). The CDR3 DNA reads as TGCGCCAGCAGCTTTACAGGGACCGCTGATCAGCCCCAGCATTTT. Protein product: CASSFTGTADQPQHF.